This TCR beta chain was sequenced in a study of T cell clonality in common variable immunodeficiency. Turning to this clone: The target antigen is unknown. Read sequence stops 3 residues before the CDR3 end, and the germline J gene provides the missing end.

CVID subjects were around 14 female and just under 30 male, aged roughly 8 to 64. Patients and controls were mostly of Caucasian heritage. Some clones are missing from TCRdb's copy, which holds only in-frame ones; the method was immunoSEQ multiplex PCR. Singletons are absent from the sample, which has tens of thousands of clones. Study-wide results and limits: Compared with controls, CVID subjects had fewer shared TCRbeta clones. Common variable immunodeficiency TCR beta sequences reportedly had fewer deletions and N-nucleotide insertions.

The junction had 7 bases not matched to a gene; V was cut back by 6 bases and J by 0 bases. Germline CDR1 DFQATT, CDR2 SNEGSKA (reference sequence). The CDR3 length is 14 residues. The chain has TRBV20-1 and TRBJ2-7; 8 bases line up with TRBD1. Material for sequencing was peripheral blood mononuclear cells. The sequence came from a human donor with common variable immunodeficiency. Incomplete CDR3 DNA: TGCAGTGCCGGGGACAGGCAGAGCTCCTACGAG. It yields the protein CSAGDRQSSYE. The full CDR3 protein is CSAGDRQSSYEQYF.